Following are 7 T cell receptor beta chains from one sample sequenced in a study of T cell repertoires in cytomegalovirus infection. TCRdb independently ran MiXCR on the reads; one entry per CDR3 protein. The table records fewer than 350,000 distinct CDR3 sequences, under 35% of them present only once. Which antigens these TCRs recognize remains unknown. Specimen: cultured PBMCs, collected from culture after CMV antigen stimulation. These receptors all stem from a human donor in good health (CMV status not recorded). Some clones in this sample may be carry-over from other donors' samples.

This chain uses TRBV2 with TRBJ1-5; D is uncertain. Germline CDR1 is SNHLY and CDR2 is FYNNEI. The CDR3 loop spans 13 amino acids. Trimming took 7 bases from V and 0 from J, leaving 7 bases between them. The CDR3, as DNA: TGTGCCAGCATGTTAGATAGCAATCAGCCCCAGCATTTT. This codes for CASMLDSNQPQHF.

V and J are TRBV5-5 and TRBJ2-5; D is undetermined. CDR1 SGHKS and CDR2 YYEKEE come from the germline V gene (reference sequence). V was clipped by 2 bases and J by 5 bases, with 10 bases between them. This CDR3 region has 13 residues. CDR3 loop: CASSLDVWETQYF. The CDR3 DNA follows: TGTGCCAGCAGCTTAGACGTTTGGGAGACCCAGTACTTC. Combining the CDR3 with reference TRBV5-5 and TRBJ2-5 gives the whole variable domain DAGVTQSPTHLIKTRGQQVTLRCSPISGHKSVSWYQQVLGQGPQFIFQYYEKEERGRGNFPDRFSARQFPNYSSELNVNALLLGDSALYLCASSLDVWETQYFGPGTRLLVL.

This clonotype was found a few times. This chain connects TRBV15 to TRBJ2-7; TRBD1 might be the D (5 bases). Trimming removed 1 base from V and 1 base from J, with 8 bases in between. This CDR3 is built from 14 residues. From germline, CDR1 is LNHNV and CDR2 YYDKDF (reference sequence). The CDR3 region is CATSRGTFSYEQYF. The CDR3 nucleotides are TGTGCCACCAGCAGAGGGACATTTTCCTACGAGCAGTACTTC.

The CDR3, as DNA: TGTGCCAGCACCCTTCCCAAGACAGGGGGCGATTCACCCCTCCACTTT. The encoded protein is CASTLPKTGGDSPLHF. This sequence joins TRBV11-2 and TRBJ1-6; 10 bases agree with TRBD1. The CDR3 consists of 16 residues. Germline-derived CDR1 and CDR2 are SGHAT and FQNNGV. J lost 8 bases, V lost 7 bases, and 11 bases had no gene match.

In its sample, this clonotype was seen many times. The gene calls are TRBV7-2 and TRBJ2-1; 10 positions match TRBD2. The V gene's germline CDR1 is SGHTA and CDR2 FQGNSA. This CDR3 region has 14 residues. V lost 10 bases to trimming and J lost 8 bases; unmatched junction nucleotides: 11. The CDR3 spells CAMAPGLALDEQFF. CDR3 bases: TGTGCCATGGCACCGGGACTAGCGTTAGATGAGCAGTTCTTC.

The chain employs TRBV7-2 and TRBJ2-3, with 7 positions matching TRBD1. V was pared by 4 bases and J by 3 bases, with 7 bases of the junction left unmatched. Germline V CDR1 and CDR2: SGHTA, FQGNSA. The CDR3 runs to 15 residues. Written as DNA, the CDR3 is TGTGCCAGCAGCTCTACAGGGGTTTGGACAGATACGCAGTATTTT. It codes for CASSSTGVWTDTQYF.

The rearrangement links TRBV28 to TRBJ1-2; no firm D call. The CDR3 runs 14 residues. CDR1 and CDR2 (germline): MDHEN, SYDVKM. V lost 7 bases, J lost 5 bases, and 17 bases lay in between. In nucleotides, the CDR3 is TGTGCCAGCACCCTTATGCAGGAGACGTATGGCTACACCTTC. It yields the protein CASTLMQETYGYTF.